This TCR beta chain was captured by sequencing in a study of blood T cell repertoires in COVID-19. Study-wide context: Samples of COVID-19 (acute and convalescent) were obtained from the United States, Italy and Spain.

The cohort comprised adults aged 18 to 89 years residing in under 30 US areas. Grouping used clinical history reported by participants in a survey and questionnaire. Authors' data handling: The authors estimated nucleated cell counts from reference gene primer amplification. Assay used: immunoSEQ multiplex PCR; TCRdb lists only in-frame clones, some missing. The V and J calls and the clone size are those of that table, but D and trimming were determined from the DNA. The sample contains 200,000 to 250,000 clones, about 80% of which appear only once. This CDR3 region has 22 residues. Germline assignment: CDR1 MNHEY and CDR2 SMNVEV (reference sequence). The V and J ends lost 5 bases and 5 bases, in that order; junction bases with no gene match: 30.

Source material: PBMCs or T cells enriched from blood (not recorded which). The receptor was derived from a woman aged 40 to 50 with acute COVID-19. V usage is TRBV27 and J usage is TRBJ2-5, with 9 bases fitting TRBD2. This chain's CDR3 is CASSPTRGGQPLAGYSSETQYF. CDR3 coding DNA: TGTGCCAGCAGTCCTACCCGGGGAGGGCAACCCCTAGCGGGGTACTCCTCGGAGACCCAGTACTTC.